The entry that follows covers one T cell receptor beta chain sequence. The sample is drawn from a study of cytomegalovirus exposure and HLA in healthy donors. The study ran its PCR with 60 Vbeta and 13 Jbeta primers. Assay: immunoSEQ multiplex PCR; the TCRdb copy retains only in-frame clones and omits some. This table lists tens of thousands of clones. The CDR3 totals 15 residues. CDR1 LGHNA and CDR2 YNFKEQ come from the germline V gene. V was trimmed by 0 bases and J by 1 base, leaving 4 bases between them. The sample consisted of PBMCs. This chain connects TRBV4-2 to TRBJ2-6, with unresolved D. This receptor was identified in a woman between 40 and 55 years old in good health and CMV-seropositive. As DNA, the CDR3 is TGTGCCAGCAGCCAAGACAGGTCTGGGGCCAACGTCCTGACTTTC. Translation: CASSQDRSGANVLTF.